This T cell receptor (beta chain) was captured in a study of type 1 regulatory T cells. Study-level information: T-allo10 is an in vitro-generated, Tr1-enriched CD4 T cell product specific for alloantigen.

Findings and caveats of the study: Type 1 regulatory T cells had a more restricted TCR repertoire than non-type 1 regulatory T cells.

This clonotype turned up a few times. Antigen unknown. TCRdb re-derived calls from the reads in MiXCR, one entry per CDR3 protein. The sample carries roughly 65,000 distinct CDR3 sequences, approximately 50% recorded once. The sample consisted of cultured non-Tr1 T cells, either the whole culture or a sorted T cell fraction (not recorded which). The TCR was taken from a human donor in good health.

CDR3 protein: CASSLGGVKTQYF. CDR3 coding DNA: TGTGCCAGCAGCTTAGGTGGGGTAAAGACCCAGTACTTC. V is TRBV7-2 and J is TRBJ2-5; no clear D gene. Trimming removed 1 base at V and 6 bases at J, with 9 bases between. Germline V gene sequence: CDR1 SGHTA, CDR2 FQGNSA. This CDR3 region has 13 residues.